This T cell receptor (beta chain) derives from a study of cytomegalovirus exposure and HLA in healthy donors. The sample holds one count of this clone. Trimming at V came to 5 bases and at J to 4 bases, leaving 1 base not matched to a gene. This CDR3 region has 13 residues. Germline V lookup: CDR1 SNHLY, CDR2 FYNNEI. A multiplex PCR was run with 60 Vbeta primers and 13 Jbeta primers. The repertoire was sequenced with immunoSEQ multiplex PCR; TCRdb's copy has only in-frame clones and lacks some. The table has roughly 300,000 clones, 86% seen once; the top ten hold less than 4.5%. The V call is TRBV2, the J call TRBJ1-1; 10 nucleotides line up with TRBD1. Sequencing was carried out using PBMCs. This sequence originates from a man aged 40-55 years in good health and CMV-seropositive. CDR3 protein: CASSRTGGTEAFF. In DNA form, the CDR3 reads TGTGCCAGCAGTCGGACAGGGGGCACTGAAGCTTTCTTT.